A selection of T cell receptor beta chains follows, all from one sample in a study of vaccination and CD4 T cells after COVID-19. Antigen specificity for these receptors is unknown. In TCRdb, the PCR reads were re-called with MiXCR into one record per CDR3 protein. The sample has 15,000 or so distinct CDR3 sequences, 63% seen once. The sequenced material came from CD4+ T cells from blood, cultured in vitro. The receptor source for this set is a human donor who had recovered from COVID-19. Each CDR3 is given with its conserved first and last residue. The D gene is left open where the match is weak. Clone size is shown for a subset of rows, as once, few, many or a class of expanded clone.

>TRBD2|few|TRBV20-1|TRBJ2-7
CSARTSGKWEQYF
TGCAGTGCTCGGACTAGCGGGAAGTGGGAGCAGTACTTC
>NA|NA|TRBV18|TRBJ1-1
CASSPQFWVETEAFF
TGTGCCAGCTCACCACAGTTTTGGGTCGAGACTGAAGCTTTCTTT
>NA|NA|TRBV25-1|TRBJ1-4
CASSDTGTNNEKLFF
TGTGCCAGCAGTGACACAGGGACGAATAATGAAAAACTGTTTTTT
>TRBD2|NA|TRBV7-3|TRBJ2-3
CASSMGTSGGFDTQYF
TGTGCCAGCAGCATGGGGACTAGCGGGGGTTTCGATACGCAGTATTTT
>NA|NA|TRBV7-2|TRBJ2-3
CASSLAGATDTQYF
TGTGCCAGCAGCTTAGCGGGGGCCACAGATACGCAGTATTTT
>NA|NA|TRBV24-1|TRBJ1-2
CATSDPGLADGYTF
TGTGCCACCAGTGACCCGGGGTTGGCAGATGGCTACACCTTC
>NA|NA|TRBV6-5|TRBJ2-1
CASSYSGRVIGNEQFF
TGTGCCAGCAGTTACTCTGGCAGGGTTATCGGGAATGAGCAGTTCTTC
>NA|few|TRBV7-3|TRBJ1-1
CASSYTGRTEAFF
TGTGCCAGCAGCTATACAGGGCGCACTGAAGCTTTCTTT
>NA|NA|TRBV12-3/TRBV12-4|TRBJ1-6
CASSSGVSYNSPLHF
TGTGCCAGCAGTTCAGGGGTCTCCTATAATTCACCCCTCCACTTT
>NA|NA|TRBV12-3/TRBV12-4|TRBJ1-5
CASRKSAQPQHF
TGTGCCAGCAGAAAGAGCGCCCAGCCCCAGCATTTT
>TRBD1|NA|TRBV29-1|TRBJ1-2
CSVGQVANYGYTF
TGCAGCGTAGGACAGGTAGCTAACTATGGCTACACCTTC
>TRBD1|NA|TRBV27|TRBJ1-5
CASRRGTGGVSGGNQPQHF
TGTGCCAGCAGAAGGGGGACAGGGGGCGTTTCGGGTGGCAATCAGCCCCAGCATTTT
>NA|NA|TRBV29-1|TRBJ2-3
CSVEDARGTDTQYF
TGCAGCGTTGAAGATGCACGGGGCACAGATACGCAGTATTTT